This T cell receptor (beta chain) was sequenced for a study of long-term antiretroviral therapy in people with HIV. Study-wide points: Adherence to ART, viral resistance and therapy changes lacked any data. Pre-ART clonal expansions dominated every time point's repertoire.

None of the participants with HIV were treated outside the United States. Samples held 1-10 million cryopreserved PBMC before DNA extraction. The assay used was immunoSEQ (version v3.0), run at survey level. Sequencing used immunoSEQ multiplex PCR; TCRdb keeps in-frame clones, though not all of them. Of approximately 15,000 clones listed, around 84% are singletons. On this clone itself: The antigen is undetermined.

The CDR3 totals 17 residues. Germline V lookup: CDR1 LNHDA, CDR2 SQIVND (reference sequence). The ends were cut back, 4 bases at V and 5 bases at J, with 23 bases in the middle. This material consisted of unsorted PBMCs, taken 0.1 years after starting antiretroviral therapy. This chain joins TRBV19 and TRBJ1-1; D is possibly TRBD1 (6 bases). The source is a man younger than 35 with HIV. The CDR3 nucleotides read TGTGCCAGTAGTAGTATCACGGCGGGGGGCCTCAGGACTGAAGCTTTCTTT. This encodes CASSSITAGGLRTEAFF.